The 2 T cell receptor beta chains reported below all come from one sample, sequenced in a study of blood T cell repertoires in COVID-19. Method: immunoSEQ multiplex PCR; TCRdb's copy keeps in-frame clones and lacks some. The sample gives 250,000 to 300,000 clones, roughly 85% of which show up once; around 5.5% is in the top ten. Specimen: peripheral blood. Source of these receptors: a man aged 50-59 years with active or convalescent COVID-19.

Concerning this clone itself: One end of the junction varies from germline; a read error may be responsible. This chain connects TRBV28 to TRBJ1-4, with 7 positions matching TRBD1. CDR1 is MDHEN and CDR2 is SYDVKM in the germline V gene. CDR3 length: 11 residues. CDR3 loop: CASSSTGTAIF. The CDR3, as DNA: TGTGCCAGCAGTTCAACCGGGACAGCGATTTTT.

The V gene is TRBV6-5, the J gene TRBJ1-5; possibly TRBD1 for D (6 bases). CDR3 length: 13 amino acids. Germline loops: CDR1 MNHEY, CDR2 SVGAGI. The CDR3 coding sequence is TGTTCAACCCGGACAGCCCACAATCAGCCCCAGCATTTT. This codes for CSTRTAHNQPQHF.